This T cell receptor (beta chain) is from a study of a mutant IDH1 vaccine in newly diagnosed glioma. Study context: There were approximately 60% males and roughly 38% females among treated patients, whose mean age was roughly 40 years. Previous treatment comprised radiotherapy, temozolomide, or both, mostly both.

Findings and limits, study-wide: Of the patients, around 93% had vaccine-induced immune responses.

A note on this clone: Antigen: not known.

The CDR3 runs 16 residues. Looked up from germline, CDR1 is SGHDN and CDR2 is FVKESK. The V end was cut by 1 base, the J end by 5 bases, with 17 bases between. Noted time point: baseline, week 1 (first vaccination visit). Treatment meaning: pre-vaccination baseline after standard-of-care therapy. Every donor had a new WHO grade 3 or 4 astrocytoma that was IDH1-mutant, with loss of nuclear ATRX. The data were produced by immunoSEQ multiplex PCR, yet TCRdb's version contains in-frame clones alone and is incomplete. The sample consists of about 88,000 clones, roughly 87% of them appearing once. The specimen comprised PBMCs, sampled from a glioma patient treated with radiotherapy, temozolomide or both. This clonotype originated in a man aged 40-49 years with glioma. Some clones in this sample may be carry-over from other donors' samples. The J gene is TRBJ2-5, the V gene TRBV14; possibly TRBD1 for D (6 bases). The DNA for the CDR3 is TGTGCCAGCAGCCAAGCCCAGGGGTCGTATGAGGAGACCCAGTACTTC. This translates into CASSQAQGSYEETQYF.